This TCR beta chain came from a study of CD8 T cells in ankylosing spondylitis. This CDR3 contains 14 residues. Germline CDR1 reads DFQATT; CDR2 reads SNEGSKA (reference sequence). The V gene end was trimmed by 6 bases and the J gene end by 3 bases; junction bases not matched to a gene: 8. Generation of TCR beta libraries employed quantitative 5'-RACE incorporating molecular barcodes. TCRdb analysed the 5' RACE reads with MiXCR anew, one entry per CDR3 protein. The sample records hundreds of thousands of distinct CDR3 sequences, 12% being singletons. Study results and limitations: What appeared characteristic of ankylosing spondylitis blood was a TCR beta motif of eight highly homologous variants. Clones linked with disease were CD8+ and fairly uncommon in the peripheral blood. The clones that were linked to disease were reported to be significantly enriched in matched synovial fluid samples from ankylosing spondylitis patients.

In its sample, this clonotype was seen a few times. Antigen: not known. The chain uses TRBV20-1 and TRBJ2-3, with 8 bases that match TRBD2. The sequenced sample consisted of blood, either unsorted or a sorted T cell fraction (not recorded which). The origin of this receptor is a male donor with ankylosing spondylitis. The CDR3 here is CSAAGGPLTDTQYF. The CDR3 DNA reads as TGCAGTGCCGCGGGGGGCCCATTAACAGATACGCAGTATTTT.